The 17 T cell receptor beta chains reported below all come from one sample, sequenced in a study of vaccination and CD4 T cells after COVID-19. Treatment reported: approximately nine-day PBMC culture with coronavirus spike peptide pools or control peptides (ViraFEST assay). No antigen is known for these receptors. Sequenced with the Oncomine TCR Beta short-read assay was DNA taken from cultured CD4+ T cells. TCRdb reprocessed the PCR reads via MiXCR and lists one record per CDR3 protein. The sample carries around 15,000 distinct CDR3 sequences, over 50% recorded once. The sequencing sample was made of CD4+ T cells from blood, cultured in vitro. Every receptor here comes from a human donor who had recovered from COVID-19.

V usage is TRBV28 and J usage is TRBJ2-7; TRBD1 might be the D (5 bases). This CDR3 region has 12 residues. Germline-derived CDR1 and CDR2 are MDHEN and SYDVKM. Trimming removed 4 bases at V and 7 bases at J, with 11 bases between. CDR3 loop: CASSSGSSEQYF. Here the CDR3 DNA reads TGTGCCAGCAGTTCAGGGTCGTCGGAGCAGTACTTC.

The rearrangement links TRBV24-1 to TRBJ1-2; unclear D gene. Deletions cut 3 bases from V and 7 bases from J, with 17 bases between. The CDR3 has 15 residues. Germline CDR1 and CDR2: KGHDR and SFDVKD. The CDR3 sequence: CATSDPGRERRGYTF. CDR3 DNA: TGTGCCACCAGTGATCCGGGTAGGGAACGGCGTGGCTACACCTTC.

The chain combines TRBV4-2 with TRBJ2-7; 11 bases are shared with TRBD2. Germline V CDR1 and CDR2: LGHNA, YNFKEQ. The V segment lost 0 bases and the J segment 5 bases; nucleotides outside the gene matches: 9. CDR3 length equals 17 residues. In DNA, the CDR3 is TGTGCCAGCAGCCAAGATTCCCTAGCGGGAGGTGGGGACGAGCAGTACTTC. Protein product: CASSQDSLAGGGDEQYF.

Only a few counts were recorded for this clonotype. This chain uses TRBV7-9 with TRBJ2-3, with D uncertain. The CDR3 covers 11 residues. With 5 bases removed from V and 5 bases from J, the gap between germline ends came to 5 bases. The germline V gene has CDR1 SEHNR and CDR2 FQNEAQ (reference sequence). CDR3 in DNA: TGTGCCAGCAGCACGGGAGATACGCAGTATTTT. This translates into CASSTGDTQYF.

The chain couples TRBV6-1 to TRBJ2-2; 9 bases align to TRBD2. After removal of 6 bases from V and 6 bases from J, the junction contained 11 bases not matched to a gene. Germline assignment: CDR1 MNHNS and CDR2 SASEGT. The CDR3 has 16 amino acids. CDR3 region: CASRLSSAGGPGELFF. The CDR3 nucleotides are TGTGCCAGCAGACTCTCCTCAGCGGGAGGCCCCGGGGAGCTGTTTTTT.

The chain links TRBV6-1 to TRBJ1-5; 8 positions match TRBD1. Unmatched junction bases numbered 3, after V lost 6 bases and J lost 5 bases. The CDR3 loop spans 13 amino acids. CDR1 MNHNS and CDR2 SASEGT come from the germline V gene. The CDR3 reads CASRETGDQPQHF. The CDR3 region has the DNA TGTGCCAGCAGGGAGACAGGGGATCAGCCCCAGCATTTT.

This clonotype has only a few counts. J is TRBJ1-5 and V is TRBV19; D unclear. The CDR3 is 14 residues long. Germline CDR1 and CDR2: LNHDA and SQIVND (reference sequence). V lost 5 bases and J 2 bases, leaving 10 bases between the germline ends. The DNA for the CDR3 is TGTGCCAGTAGTGGGGTGGGTGGCAATCAGCCCCAGCATTTT. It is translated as CASSGVGGNQPQHF.

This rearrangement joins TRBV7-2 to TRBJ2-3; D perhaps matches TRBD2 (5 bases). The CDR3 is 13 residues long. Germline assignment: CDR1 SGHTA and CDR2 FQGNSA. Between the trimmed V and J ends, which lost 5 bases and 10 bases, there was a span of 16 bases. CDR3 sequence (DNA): TGTGCCAGCAGCCTAAGCGGCGCAGACGCGCAGTATTTT. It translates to CASSLSGADAQYF.

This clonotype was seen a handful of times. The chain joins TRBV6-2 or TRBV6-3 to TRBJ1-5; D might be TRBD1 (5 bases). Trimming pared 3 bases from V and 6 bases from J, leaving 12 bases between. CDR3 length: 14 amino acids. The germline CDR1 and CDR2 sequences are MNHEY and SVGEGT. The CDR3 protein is CASSYPRVSQPQHF. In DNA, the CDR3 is TGTGCCAGCAGTTATCCCAGGGTGAGTCAGCCCCAGCATTTT.

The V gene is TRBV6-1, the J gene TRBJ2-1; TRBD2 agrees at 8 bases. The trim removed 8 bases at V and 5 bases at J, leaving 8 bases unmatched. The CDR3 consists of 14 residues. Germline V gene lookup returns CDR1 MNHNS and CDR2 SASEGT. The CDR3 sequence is CASSSGSPHNEQFF. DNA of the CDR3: TGTGCCAGCTCAAGCGGGAGTCCCCACAATGAGCAGTTCTTC.

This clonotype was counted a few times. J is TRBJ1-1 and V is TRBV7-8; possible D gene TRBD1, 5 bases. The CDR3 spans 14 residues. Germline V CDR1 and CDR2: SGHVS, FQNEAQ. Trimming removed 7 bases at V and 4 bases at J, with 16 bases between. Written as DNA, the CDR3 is TGTGCCAGCACCACGGGGGGAAGCGGCACTGAAGCTTTCTTT. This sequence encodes CASTTGGSGTEAFF.

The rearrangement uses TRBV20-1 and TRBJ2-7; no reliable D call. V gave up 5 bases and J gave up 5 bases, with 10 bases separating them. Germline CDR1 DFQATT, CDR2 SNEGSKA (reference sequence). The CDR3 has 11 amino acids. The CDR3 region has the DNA TGCAGTGCTTCGTCCTACCACGAGCAGTACTTC. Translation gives CSASSYHEQYF.

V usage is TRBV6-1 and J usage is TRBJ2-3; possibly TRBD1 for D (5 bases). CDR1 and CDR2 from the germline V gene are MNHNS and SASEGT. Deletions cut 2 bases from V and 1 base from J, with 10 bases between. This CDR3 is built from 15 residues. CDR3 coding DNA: TGTGCCAGCAGTGAATTACAGGCCGGCACAGATACGCAGTATTTT. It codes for CASSELQAGTDTQYF.

The CDR3 nucleotides are TGCAGTATGGGGGGGTCGGGCTATGGCTACACCTTC. Protein: CSMGGSGYGYTF. The chain couples TRBV20-1 to TRBJ1-2; tentative D call: TRBD1 (5 bases). The CDR3 has 12 amino acids. V lost 8 bases and J 4 bases, leaving 14 bases between the germline ends. Germline V CDR1 and CDR2: DFQATT, SNEGSKA (reference sequence).

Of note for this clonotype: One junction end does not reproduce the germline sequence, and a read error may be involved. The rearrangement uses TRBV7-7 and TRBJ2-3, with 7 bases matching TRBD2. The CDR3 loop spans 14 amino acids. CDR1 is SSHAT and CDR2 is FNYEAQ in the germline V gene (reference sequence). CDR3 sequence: CASSLGTTTDTQYF. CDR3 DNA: TGTGCTAGCAGCTTAGGGACTACCACAGATACGCAGTATTTT.

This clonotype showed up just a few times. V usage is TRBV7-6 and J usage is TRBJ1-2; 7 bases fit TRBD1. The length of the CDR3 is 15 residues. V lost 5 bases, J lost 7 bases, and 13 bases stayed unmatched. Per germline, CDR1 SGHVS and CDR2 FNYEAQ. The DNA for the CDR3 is TGTGCCAGCAGCCTTGAATCACAGGGGAAAGGTGGCTACACCTTC. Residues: CASSLESQGKGGYTF.

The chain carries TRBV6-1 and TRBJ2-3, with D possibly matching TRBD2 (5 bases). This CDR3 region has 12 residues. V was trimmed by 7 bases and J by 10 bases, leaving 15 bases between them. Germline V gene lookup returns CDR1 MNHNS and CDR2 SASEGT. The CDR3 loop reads CASTPDPRAQYF. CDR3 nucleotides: TGTGCCAGCACCCCCGACCCGAGGGCGCAGTATTTT.